This is a list of T cell receptor beta chains from one sample in a study of blood T cells in healthy people across ages. TCRdb itself ran the 5' RACE reads through MiXCR, one entry per CDR3 protein. The data hold roughly 1.5 million distinct CDR3 sequences, with less than 45% observed a single time. Input material: blood. Receptors were obtained from a young woman in good health. CDR3s leave out the opening cysteine and the closing phenylalanine or tryptophan.

V gene	J gene	CDR3 protein
TRBV5-1	TRBJ1-2	ASSLVDEGGYT
TRBV7-2	TRBJ1-2	ASSFTGTPYGYT
TRBV10-3	TRBJ2-1	AISDPSPAAYNEQF
TRBV6-5	TRBJ2-2	ASSNGPELF
TRBV28	TRBJ2-1	ASSFSTDRGHIYNEQF
TRBV24-1	TRBJ2-1	ATSDSASGGARYNEQF
TRBV9	TRBJ2-2	ASSVKPSGTLGTGELF
TRBV4-3	TRBJ1-2	ASSQQDRASYGYT
TRBV24-1	TRBJ1-1	ATIADTSGTEAF
TRBV7-2	TRBJ2-4	ASSRTSGGLAKNIQY
TRBV4-3	TRBJ2-4	ASSQVPPAGLKKIQY
TRBV27	TRBJ2-1	ASTSGGTYNEQF
TRBV9	TRBJ2-1	ASSSGGRSGYEQF
TRBV27	TRBJ2-3	ASSSLRVDTQY
TRBV5-1	TRBJ2-5	ASSRGTSGTEQY
TRBV10-3	TRBJ1-2	AAGDRDYGYT
TRBV4-3	TRBJ1-5	ASSQPDRPNQPQH
TRBV12-3/TRBV12-4	TRBJ2-7	ASLGVKDEQY
TRBV20-1	TRBJ2-1	SARQAPFSGSGYNEQF
TRBV3-1	TRBJ2-1	ASSQPLSGSYNEQF
TRBV20-1	TRBJ2-3	SARPGFEDTQY
TRBV5-1	TRBJ2-3	ASSLEAGSSTDTQY
TRBV25-1	TRBJ2-7	ASSETGVREQY
TRBV7-2	TRBJ2-3	ASSPQRGGPDTQY
TRBV7-2	TRBJ1-5	ASSLGAGAMSNQPQH
TRBV27	TRBJ2-1	ASTLAGGLYNEQF
TRBV27	TRBJ2-3	ASSLSPGLGDDTQY
TRBV6-1	TRBJ1-5	ASSERHSNQPQH
TRBV10-3	TRBJ2-3	ATCRDPVWTDTQY
TRBV9	TRBJ1-5	ASSPDTYQPQH